This T cell receptor (beta chain) derives from a study of T cell responses to AZD1222 COVID-19 vaccine. Trimming shortened V by 6 bases and J by 2 bases, and 14 bases separated the two germline ends. Germline V gene lookup returns CDR1 MDHEN and CDR2 SYDVKM. This CDR3 has 15 amino acids. Profiling relied on immunoSEQ multiplex PCR, and the TCRdb table lists in-frame clones only, not all of them. The sample has 180,000 or so clones, more than 80% seen once. This specimen was peripheral blood, taken 28 days after the second dose of the MenACWY control vaccine. The chain is built from TRBV28 and TRBJ1-5; D gene ambiguous. This clonotype originated in an adult who received the MenACWY meningococcal vaccine as a control. CDR3 in DNA: TGTGCCAGCAGGGAAGGCGCCATAGGCAATCAGCCCCAGCATTTT. Its protein product is CASREGAIGNQPQHF. The entire variable domain, with the rest obtained from reference TRBV28 and TRBJ1-5, is as follows: DVKVTQSSRYLVKRTGEKVFLECVQDMDHENMFWYRQDPGLGLRLIYFSYDVKMKEKGDIPEGYSVSREKKERFSLILESASTNQTSMYLCASREGAIGNQPQHFGDGTRLSIL.